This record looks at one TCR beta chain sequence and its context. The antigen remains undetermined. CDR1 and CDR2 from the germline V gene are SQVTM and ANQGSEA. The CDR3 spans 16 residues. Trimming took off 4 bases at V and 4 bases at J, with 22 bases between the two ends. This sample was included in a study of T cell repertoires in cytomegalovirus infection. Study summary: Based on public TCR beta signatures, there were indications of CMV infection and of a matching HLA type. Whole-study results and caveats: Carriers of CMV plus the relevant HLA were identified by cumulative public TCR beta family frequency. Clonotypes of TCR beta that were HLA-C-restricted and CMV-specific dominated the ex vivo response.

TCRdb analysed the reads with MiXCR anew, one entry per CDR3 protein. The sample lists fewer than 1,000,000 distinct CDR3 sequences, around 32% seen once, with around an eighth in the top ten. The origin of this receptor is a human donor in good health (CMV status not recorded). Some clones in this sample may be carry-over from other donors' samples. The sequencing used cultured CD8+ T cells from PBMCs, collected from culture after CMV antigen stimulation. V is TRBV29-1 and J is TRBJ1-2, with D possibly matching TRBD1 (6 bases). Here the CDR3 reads CSVGPDGTKQGYGYTF. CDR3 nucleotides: TGCAGCGTTGGCCCGGACGGGACCAAACAGGGCTATGGCTACACCTTC. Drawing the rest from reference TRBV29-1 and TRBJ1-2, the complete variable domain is SAVISQKPSRDICQRGTSLTIQCQVDSQVTMMFWYRQQPGQSLTLIATANQGSEATYESGFVIDKFPISRPNLTFSTLTVSNMSPEDSSIYLCSVGPDGTKQGYGYTFGSGTRLTVV.